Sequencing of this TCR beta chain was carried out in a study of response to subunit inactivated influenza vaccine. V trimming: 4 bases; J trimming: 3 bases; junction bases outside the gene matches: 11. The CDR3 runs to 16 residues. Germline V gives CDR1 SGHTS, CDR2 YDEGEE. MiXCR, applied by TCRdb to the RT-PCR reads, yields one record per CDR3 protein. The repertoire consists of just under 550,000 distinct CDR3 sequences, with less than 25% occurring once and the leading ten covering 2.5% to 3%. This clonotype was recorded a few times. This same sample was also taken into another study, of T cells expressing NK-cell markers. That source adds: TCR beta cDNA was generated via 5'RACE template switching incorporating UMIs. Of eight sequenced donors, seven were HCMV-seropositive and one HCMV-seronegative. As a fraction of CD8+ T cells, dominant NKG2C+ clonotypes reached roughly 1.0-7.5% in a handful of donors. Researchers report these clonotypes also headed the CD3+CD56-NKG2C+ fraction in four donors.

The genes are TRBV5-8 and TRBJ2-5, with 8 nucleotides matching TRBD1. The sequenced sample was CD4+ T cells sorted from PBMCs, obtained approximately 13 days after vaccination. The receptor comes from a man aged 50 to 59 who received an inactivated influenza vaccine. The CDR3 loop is CASSRWTGHKEETQYF. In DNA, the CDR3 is TGTGCCAGCAGCCGATGGACAGGGCATAAGGAAGAGACCCAGTACTTC.